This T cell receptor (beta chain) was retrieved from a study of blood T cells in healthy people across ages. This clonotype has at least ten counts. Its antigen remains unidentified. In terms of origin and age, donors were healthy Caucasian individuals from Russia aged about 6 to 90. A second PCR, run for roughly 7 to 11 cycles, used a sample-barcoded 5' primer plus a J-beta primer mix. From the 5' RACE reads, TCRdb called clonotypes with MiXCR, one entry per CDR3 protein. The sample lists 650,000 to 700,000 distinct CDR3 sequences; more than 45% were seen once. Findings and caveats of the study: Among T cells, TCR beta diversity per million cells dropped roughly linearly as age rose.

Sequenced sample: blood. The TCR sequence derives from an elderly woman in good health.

CDR3 region: CASSYSRGRRYEQYF. The CDR3 region has the DNA TGTGCCAGCAGTTACTCGAGGGGGCGCCGCTACGAGCAGTACTTC. The chain is built from TRBV6-6 and TRBJ2-7, with 7 bases fitting TRBD1. The length of the CDR3 is 15 residues. V dropped 0 bases and J dropped 3; count of bases not matched to a gene: 5. The germline CDR1 and CDR2 sequences are MNHNY and SVGAGI (reference sequence).